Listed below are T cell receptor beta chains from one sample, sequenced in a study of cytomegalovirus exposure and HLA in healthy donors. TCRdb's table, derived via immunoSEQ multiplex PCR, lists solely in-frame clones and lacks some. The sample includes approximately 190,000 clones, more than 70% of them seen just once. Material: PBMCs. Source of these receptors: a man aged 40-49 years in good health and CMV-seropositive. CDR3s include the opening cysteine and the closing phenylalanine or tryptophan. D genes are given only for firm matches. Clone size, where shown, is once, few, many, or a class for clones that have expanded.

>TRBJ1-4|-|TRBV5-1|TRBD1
CASSLQGVSFNEKLFF
TGCGCCAGCAGCTTACAGGGGGTTTCCTTTAATGAAAAACTGTTTTTT
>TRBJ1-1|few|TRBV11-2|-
CASSSRVGRAEAFF
TGTGCCAGCAGCTCTCGAGTGGGGAGGGCTGAAGCTTTCTTT
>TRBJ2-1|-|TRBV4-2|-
CASSHKGLSSYNEQFF
TGTGCCAGCAGCCATAAGGGGCTGAGCTCCTACAATGAGCAGTTCTTC
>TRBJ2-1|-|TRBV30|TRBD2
CAWSYSGRLYNEQFF
TGTGCCTGGAGTTATAGCGGGAGGCTCTACAATGAGCAGTTCTTC
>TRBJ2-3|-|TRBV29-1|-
CSVPGLGTDTQYF
TGCAGCGTACCGGGACTGGGCACAGATACGCAGTATTTT
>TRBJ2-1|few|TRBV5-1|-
CASRPWGGASSYNEQFF
TGCGCCAGCAGACCTTGGGGGGGGGCGAGCTCCTACAATGAGCAGTTCTTC
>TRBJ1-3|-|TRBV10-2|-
CASRQGSGNTIYF
TGCGCCAGCAGACAGGGCTCTGGAAACACCATATATTTT
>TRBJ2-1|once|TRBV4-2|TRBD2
CASSQSGGWGRDEQFF
TGTGCCAGCAGCCAGTCGGGGGGATGGGGTCGGGATGAGCAGTTCTTC
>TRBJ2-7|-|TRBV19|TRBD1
CASSRRDRGYEQYF
TGTGCCAGTAGTCGCCGGGACAGGGGCTACGAGCAGTACTTC
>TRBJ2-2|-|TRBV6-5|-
CASLGGDTPGELFF
TGTGCCAGCTTGGGGGGGGACACACCTGGGGAGCTGTTTTTT
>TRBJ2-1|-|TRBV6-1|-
CASSETGSSYNEQFF
TGTGCCAGCAGTGAAACGGGTAGCTCCTACAATGAGCAGTTCTTC
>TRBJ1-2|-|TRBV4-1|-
CASSQDPAGRYGYTF
TGCGCCAGCAGCCAAGATCCGGCAGGGAGGTATGGCTACACCTTC
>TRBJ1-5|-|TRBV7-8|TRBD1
CASSLRDRSIEPQHF
TGTGCCAGCAGCCTCCGGGACAGGTCAATCGAACCCCAGCATTTT
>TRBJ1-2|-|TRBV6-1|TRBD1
CASSEAADREFGGYTF
TGTGCCAGCAGTGAAGCGGCGGACAGGGAATTTGGTGGCTACACCTTC
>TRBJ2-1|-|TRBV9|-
CASSVGGTILGEQFF
TGTGCCAGCAGCGTAGGCGGGACGATTCTTGGTGAGCAGTTCTTC
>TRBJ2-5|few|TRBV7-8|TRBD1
CASSLRRDRGPPVGETQYF
TGTGCCAGCAGCTTAAGGCGGGACAGGGGACCCCCAGTGGGAGAGACCCAGTACTTC
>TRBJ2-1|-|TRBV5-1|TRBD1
CASSRVPGQTNNEQFF
TGCGCCAGCAGCCGCGTCCCGGGACAGACAAACAATGAGCAGTTCTTC
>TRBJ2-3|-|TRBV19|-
CASSATGGYTDTQYF
TGTGCCAGTAGTGCCACCGGCGGTTACACAGATACGCAGTATTTT
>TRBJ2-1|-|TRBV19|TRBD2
CASRTLTSGRASEQFF
TGTGCCAGTAGGACCCTGACTAGCGGGAGGGCCTCTGAGCAGTTCTTC
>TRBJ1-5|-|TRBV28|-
CASSLAGSNQPQHF
TGTGCCAGCAGTTTAGCGGGTTCCAATCAGCCCCAGCATTTT
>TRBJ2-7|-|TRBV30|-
CAWKGLTSSYEQYF
TGTGCCTGGAAGGGACTGACGAGCTCCTACGAGCAGTACTTC
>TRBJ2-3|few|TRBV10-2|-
CASSEAASTDTQYF
TGCGCCAGCAGTGAAGCGGCTAGCACAGATACGCAGTATTTT
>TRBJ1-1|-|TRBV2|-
CASSERGRVRTEAFF
TGTGCCAGCAGTGAACGCGGCCGGGTGAGGACTGAAGCTTTCTTT
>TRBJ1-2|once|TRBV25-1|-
CASSDPGQIYGYTF
TGTGCCAGCAGTGATCCAGGGCAAATCTATGGCTACACCTTC
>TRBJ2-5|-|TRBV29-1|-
CSVDSKGRETQYF
TGCAGCGTTGACAGTAAGGGGCGAGAGACCCAGTACTTC
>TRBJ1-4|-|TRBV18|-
CASSPPAGGNEKLFF
TGTGCCAGCTCACCACCAGCGGGGGGTAATGAAAAACTGTTTTTT
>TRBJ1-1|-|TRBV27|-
CAFWHMNTEAFF
TGTGCCTTTTGGCACATGAACACTGAAGCTTTCTTT
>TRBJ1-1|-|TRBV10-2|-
CASRTGNTEAFF
TGCGCCAGCAGAACAGGTAACACTGAAGCTTTCTTT
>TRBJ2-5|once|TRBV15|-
CATSRALETQYF
TGTGCCACCAGCAGAGCTCTGGAGACCCAGTACTTC
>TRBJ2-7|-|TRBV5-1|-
CASSLESPPGAEQYF
TGCGCCAGCAGCTTGGAGTCTCCTCCTGGGGCCGAGCAGTACTTC
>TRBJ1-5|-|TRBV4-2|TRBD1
CASSLYDRGQPQHF
TGTGCCAGCAGCCTCTACGACAGGGGTCAGCCCCAGCATTTT
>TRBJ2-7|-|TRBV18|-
CASSSINYEQYF
TGTGCCAGCTCATCTATTAACTACGAGCAGTACTTC
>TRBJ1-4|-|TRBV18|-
CASSPSETRKEKLFF
TGTGCCAGCTCACCGTCGGAAACCAGGAAAGAAAAACTGTTTTTT
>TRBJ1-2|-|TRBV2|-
CASSEEFGGRGYTF
TGTGCCAGCAGTGAAGAATTCGGGGGTCGGGGCTACACCTTC
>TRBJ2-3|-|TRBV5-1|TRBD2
CASSKVAGEGTDTQYF
TGCGCCAGCAGCAAAGTAGCGGGAGAAGGCACAGATACGCAGTATTTT
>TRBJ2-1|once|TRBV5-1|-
CASSFRGNEQFF
TGCGCCAGCAGCTTCCGGGGCAATGAGCAGTTCTTC
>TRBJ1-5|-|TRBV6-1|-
CASSEGRGNQPQHF
TGTGCCAGCAGTGAAGGCAGGGGCAATCAGCCCCAGCATTTT
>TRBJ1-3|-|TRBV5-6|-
CASSLRQAHAVGNTIYF
TGTGCCAGCAGCTTGCGACAGGCGCATGCGGTTGGAAACACCATATATTTT
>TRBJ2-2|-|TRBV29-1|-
CSVRTPTNTGELFF
TGCAGCGTTCGGACTCCGACGAACACCGGGGAGCTGTTTTTT
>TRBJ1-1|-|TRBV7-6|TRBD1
CASSLRRGTEAFF
TGTGCCAGCAGCTTACGCAGGGGGACTGAAGCTTTCTTT
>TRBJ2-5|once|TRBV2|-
CASSGTSLETQYF
TGTGCCAGCAGCGGTACTAGTCTGGAGACCCAGTACTTC
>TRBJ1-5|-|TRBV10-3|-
CAISRQVNQPQHF
TGTGCCATCAGCCGACAAGTCAATCAGCCCCAGCATTTT
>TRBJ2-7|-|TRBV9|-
CASSVGSGLYEQYF
TGTGCCAGCAGCGTAGGGTCAGGGCTTTACGAGCAGTACTTC